Presented here are 26 T cell receptor beta chains from one specimen sequenced in a study of patients and donors after allogeneic stem cell transplantation. MiXCR, applied by TCRdb to the RT-PCR reads, yields one record per CDR3 protein. In the table there are roughly 940,000 distinct CDR3 sequences, 15% to 20% of which are singletons. Sequencing used blood, either unsorted or a sorted T cell fraction (not recorded which). Every receptor here comes from a human donor who was either an allogeneic HSCT recipient or a stem cell or donor lymphocyte infusion donor (not recorded which). It is not recorded whose cells these are; they may come from a transplant donor.

The J gene is TRBJ2-1, the V gene TRBV20-1, with D hard to call. V gave up 7 bases and J gave up 0 bases, with 4 bases separating them. The CDR3 extends over 11 amino acids. Germline values: CDR1 DFQATT, CDR2 SNEGSKA (reference sequence). CDR3: CSVVSYNEQFF. Here the CDR3 DNA reads TGCAGTGTAGTCTCCTACAATGAGCAGTTCTTC.

This clonotype showed up many times. This sequence joins TRBV12-3 or TRBV12-4 and TRBJ1-1; D possibly corresponds to TRBD1 (5 bases). This CDR3 is built from 14 residues. V gave up 9 bases and J gave up 5 bases, with 19 bases separating them. DNA of the CDR3: TGTGCCAGTTACCGGGACCAGGGAGGTACTGAAGCTTTCTTT. Protein: CASYRDQGGTEAFF.

This sequence joins TRBV7-2 and TRBJ2-1; either TRBD1 or TRBD2 may supply D (5 bases each). Germline-derived CDR1 and CDR2 are SGHTA and FQGNSA. V lost 4 bases and J lost 0, with 13 bases in between. The CDR3 has 16 residues. The CDR3 DNA sequence: TGTGCCAGCAGCTCGGGACCGACGAGCTCCTACAATGAGCAGTTCTTC. Translation gives CASSSGPTSSYNEQFF.

The chain links TRBV5-1 to TRBJ2-3; weak D call: TRBD1 (6 bases). V was clipped by 0 bases and J by 3 bases, with 14 bases between them. Germline CDR1 reads SGHRS; CDR2 reads YFSETQ. The CDR3 totals 16 residues. The CDR3 reads CASSLGWTALTDTQYF. In nucleotides, the CDR3 is TGCGCCAGCAGCTTGGGTTGGACAGCTTTAACAGATACGCAGTATTTT.

The J gene is TRBJ1-1, the V gene TRBV6-1; the D gene is possibly TRBD1 (6 bases). Germline CDR1 and CDR2: MNHNS and SASEGT. Deletions cut 7 bases from V and 4 bases from J, with 25 bases between. This CDR3 is built from 17 residues. This chain's CDR3 is CASNSLPVGLGATEAFF. The CDR3 DNA reads TGTGCCAGCAACTCACTACCTGTGGGGTTGGGGGCCACTGAAGCTTTCTTT.

About this clonotype itself: A much larger clone sits a single nucleotide away, making a read error possible. The V call is TRBV27, the J call TRBJ2-1; no reliable D call. Germline assignment: CDR1 MNHEY and CDR2 SMNVEV (reference sequence). The CDR3 totals 13 residues. The V gene lost 5 bases and the J gene lost 3 bases, with 8 bases spanning the gap. This chain's CDR3 is CASSPLDYNEQFF. Written as DNA, the CDR3 is TGTGCCAGCAGTCCCCTGGACTACAATGAGCAGTTCTTC.

This clonotype was counted ten times or more. This chain joins TRBV12-3 or TRBV12-4 and TRBJ1-1, with TRBD1 matching over 7 bases. The CDR3 length is 14 residues. V lost 1 base to trimming and J lost 4 bases; unmatched junction nucleotides: 3. The CDR3: CASSLDRGGTEAFF. In DNA, the CDR3 is TGTGCCAGCAGTTTAGACAGGGGTGGCACTGAAGCTTTCTTT.

This clonotype occurred a few times. This chain uses TRBV20-1 with TRBJ2-1; D gene unclear. The CDR3 is 11 residues long. Germline CDR1 is DFQATT and CDR2 is SNEGSKA (reference sequence). V was clipped by 6 bases and J by 6 bases, with 9 bases between them. CDR3 sequence (DNA): TGCAGTGCCTACTTGGTCAATGAGCAGTTCTTC. It translates to CSAYLVNEQFF.

This chain links TRBV12-3 or TRBV12-4 with TRBJ2-5; D unresolved. V was clipped by 3 bases and J by 0 bases, with 14 bases between them. This CDR3 is 16 amino acids long. The CDR3 loop reads CASSFELTLYQETQYF. The CDR3 DNA follows: TGTGCCAGCAGTTTTGAGCTGACTCTGTACCAAGAGACCCAGTACTTC.

The CDR3 loop reads CASSQDYSGTGVNYGYTF. In DNA form, the CDR3 reads TGTGCCAGCAGCCAAGATTATTCTGGGACAGGGGTTAACTATGGCTACACCTTC. This chain uses TRBV4-2 with TRBJ1-2; TRBD1 aligns across 10 bases. CDR1 and CDR2 from the germline V gene are LGHNA and YNFKEQ. This CDR3 contains 18 residues. Trimming at V came to 0 bases and at J to 1 base, leaving 8 bases not matched to a gene.

The J gene is TRBJ1-6, the V gene TRBV4-2; D may be TRBD1 (6 bases). V was trimmed by 0 bases and J by 6 bases, leaving 15 bases between them. This CDR3 has 17 amino acids. From germline, CDR1 is LGHNA and CDR2 YNFKEQ. The CDR3 sequence: CASSQEGTRGGNSPLHF. As DNA, the CDR3 is TGTGCCAGCAGCCAAGAGGGTACCAGGGGAGGTAATTCACCCCTCCACTTT.

This clonotype showed up just a few times. The J gene is TRBJ1-5, the V gene TRBV4-1, with D uncertain. The CDR3 is 18 residues long. V shed 2 bases and J shed 1 base, with 18 bases lying between them. Looked up from germline, CDR1 is MGHRA and CDR2 is YSYEKL. In DNA form, the CDR3 reads TGCGCCAGCAGCCAACGGCGACGATCCGACCTAAGCAATCAGCCCCAGCATTTT. Translation: CASSQRRRSDLSNQPQHF.

This chain joins TRBV7-2 and TRBJ2-3; D gene uncertain. The V and J ends lost 5 bases and 5 bases respectively, with 14 bases between them. From germline, CDR1 is SGHTA and CDR2 FQGNSA. This CDR3 has 14 residues. CDR3: CASSPASSLDTQYF. The CDR3, as DNA: TGTGCCAGCAGCCCTGCGTCGAGCCTAGATACGCAGTATTTT.

This clonotype was seen a single time. This chain links TRBV12-3 or TRBV12-4 with TRBJ2-3; D call uncertain. Trimming shortened V by 10 bases and J by 0 bases, and 26 bases separated the two germline ends. The CDR3 is 18 amino acids. CDR3 in amino acids: CANINPPEATPSTDTQYF. The CDR3 DNA reads TGTGCCAACATCAACCCCCCCGAGGCGACCCCTAGCACAGATACGCAGTATTTT.

The V gene is TRBV24-1, the J gene TRBJ1-5; D possibly corresponds to TRBD1 (5 bases). Trimming cost V 7 bases and J 4 bases, with 16 bases left between them. The CDR3 loop spans 15 amino acids. CDR1 and CDR2 from the germline V gene are KGHDR and SFDVKD. CDR3 loop: CATSPVGGLNQPQHF. CDR3 coding DNA: TGTGCCACCAGCCCTGTGGGGGGGTTGAATCAGCCCCAGCATTTT.

This clonotype was detected only a few times. The chain employs TRBV5-1 and TRBJ2-7, with 9 bases aligning to TRBD1. The junction had 10 bases not matched to a gene; V was cut back by 4 bases and J by 2 bases. The CDR3 is 16 residues long. Germline V gives CDR1 SGHRS, CDR2 YFSETQ. The CDR3 bases are TGCGCCAGCAGCGTAAGTCCGGGACAGGGCACCTACGAGCAGTACTTC. Amino acid sequence: CASSVSPGQGTYEQYF.

This clonotype was found many times. The chain combines TRBV12-3 or TRBV12-4 with TRBJ1-1, with D uncertain. The CDR3 is 16 amino acids. The V gene lost 1 base and the J gene lost 3 bases, with 15 bases spanning the gap. The CDR3 DNA follows: TGTGCCAGCAGTTTAGGGGCTGGGCTGTCGTACACTGAAGCTTTCTTT. Amino acids: CASSLGAGLSYTEAFF.

The rearrangement joins TRBV29-1 to TRBJ2-7; TRBD2 aligns across 11 bases. Germline loops: CDR1 SQVTM, CDR2 ANQGSEA. V gave up 5 bases and J gave up 2 bases; unmatched junction bases: 5. There are 14 residues in the CDR3. The chain's CDR3 is CSVLSTSGTYEQYF. As DNA, the CDR3 is TGCAGCGTTCTGTCGACTAGCGGGACCTACGAGCAGTACTTC.

This clonotype was counted a few times. V is TRBV27 and J is TRBJ2-5; TRBD2 matches 9 bases. CDR3 length: 16 amino acids. Germline trimming cut 2 bases from V and 2 bases from J; bases unmatched to any gene: 6. Germline CDR1 and CDR2: MNHEY and SMNVEV (reference sequence). The CDR3 is CASSLRAGGTQETQYF. The CDR3 DNA is TGTGCCAGCAGTTTACGAGCGGGGGGAACTCAAGAGACCCAGTACTTC.

J is TRBJ1-1 and V is TRBV27; TRBD1 might be the D (5 bases). This CDR3 region has 15 residues. Trimming removed 3 bases at V and 1 base at J, with 12 bases between. Germline loops: CDR1 MNHEY, CDR2 SMNVEV (reference sequence). CDR3 protein: CASSFGPGPNTEAFF. CDR3 bases: TGTGCCAGCAGTTTTGGTCCAGGGCCGAACACTGAAGCTTTCTTT.

In its sample, this clonotype was seen a few times. The chain couples TRBV2 to TRBJ1-5, with a possible D match to TRBD1 (6 bases). Per germline, CDR1 SNHLY and CDR2 FYNNEI. Deletions cut 6 bases from V and 1 base from J, with 13 bases between. The CDR3 totals 15 residues. The CDR3: CASRQGLGSNQPQHF. The CDR3 nucleotides read TGTGCCAGCAGACAGGGACTCGGGAGCAATCAGCCCCAGCATTTT.

The chain joins TRBV20-1 to TRBJ2-6; no firm D call. The CDR3 loop spans 14 amino acids. Germline CDR1 reads DFQATT; CDR2 reads SNEGSKA (reference sequence). V dropped 5 bases and J dropped 0 bases, with 8 bases sitting between them. This CDR3 is CSAPQFSGANVLTF. The CDR3, as DNA: TGCAGTGCTCCCCAGTTCTCTGGGGCCAACGTCCTGACTTTC.

The genes are TRBV25-1 and TRBJ2-5; 14 bases match TRBD2. CDR3 length: 17 amino acids. CDR1 is MGHDK and CDR2 is SYGVNS in the germline V gene. The J segment lost 5 bases and the V segment lost 2 bases, leaving 7 bases of the junction unmatched. The DNA for the CDR3 is TGTGCCAGCAGTGAAGGGGGACTAGCGGGAGTGCAGGAGACCCAGTACTTC. It codes for CASSEGGLAGVQETQYF.

V is TRBV24-1 and J is TRBJ2-3, with TRBD2 matching over 10 bases. This CDR3 has 14 amino acids. Trimming at V came to 10 bases and at J to 0 bases, leaving 3 bases not matched to a gene. Germline CDR1 reads KGHDR; CDR2 reads SFDVKD. The DNA for the CDR3 is TGTGCCACAGGACTAGCGGCTAGCACAGATACGCAGTATTTT. It yields the protein CATGLAASTDTQYF.

The chain has TRBV5-8 and TRBJ2-4, with D perhaps matching TRBD2 (6 bases). This CDR3 comprises 15 residues. The germline CDR1 and CDR2 sequences are SGHTS and YDEGEE. V was pared by 0 bases and J by 0 bases, with 7 bases between. CDR3 region: CASSLVEGAKNIQYF. CDR3 DNA sequence: TGTGCCAGCAGCTTGGTGGAGGGAGCCAAAAACATTCAGTACTTC.

There are many counts of this clonotype. The chain combines TRBV20-1 with TRBJ1-5; TRBD1 might be the D (6 bases). The V end was cut by 3 bases, the J end by 3 bases, with 15 bases between. From germline, CDR1 is DFQATT and CDR2 SNEGSKA (reference sequence). The CDR3 sequence is 15 residues long. CDR3 DNA sequence: TGCAGTGCTAGTTCAAGTAGGACAGTCAATCAGCCCCAGCATTTT. Amino acids: CSASSSRTVNQPQHF.